This TCR beta chain was identified in a study of shared clonotypes between healthy human individuals. As for the study in general: CD4 naive and CD4 memory each took three plates per donor, while CD8 naive took two and CD8 memory one. General study points: Researchers found naive subsets generally carried larger estimated richness than memory subsets.

Germline loops: CDR1 MNHEY, CDR2 SVGAGI. The V gene lost 2 bases and the J gene lost 5 bases, with 12 bases spanning the gap. CDR3 size: 14 residues. Details on this clone: Its antigen is undetermined.

The assay was run at deep level. Across several immunoSEQ plates, the genomic DNA of each subset was split evenly. The assay was immunoSEQ multiplex PCR, and TCRdb's table has in-frame clones only and misses some. The sample gives around 1,900,000 clones, about 93% of which show up once; approximately 1.7% is in the top ten. Naive CD8 cells comprised CD45RO-negative, CCR7-positively selected cells, excluding terminally differentiated effector memory CD45RA+ cells. This clonotype was sampled from a man aged 18 to 35 in good health. Some clones in this sample may be carry-over from other donors' samples. The chain uses TRBV6-5 and TRBJ1-1, with D unclear. The specimen sequenced was naive CD8+ T cells from PBMCs. The CDR3 region has the DNA TGTGCCAGCAGTTACAAAGTGGGTGGAACTGAAGCTTTCTTT. Its protein is CASSYKVGGTEAFF.